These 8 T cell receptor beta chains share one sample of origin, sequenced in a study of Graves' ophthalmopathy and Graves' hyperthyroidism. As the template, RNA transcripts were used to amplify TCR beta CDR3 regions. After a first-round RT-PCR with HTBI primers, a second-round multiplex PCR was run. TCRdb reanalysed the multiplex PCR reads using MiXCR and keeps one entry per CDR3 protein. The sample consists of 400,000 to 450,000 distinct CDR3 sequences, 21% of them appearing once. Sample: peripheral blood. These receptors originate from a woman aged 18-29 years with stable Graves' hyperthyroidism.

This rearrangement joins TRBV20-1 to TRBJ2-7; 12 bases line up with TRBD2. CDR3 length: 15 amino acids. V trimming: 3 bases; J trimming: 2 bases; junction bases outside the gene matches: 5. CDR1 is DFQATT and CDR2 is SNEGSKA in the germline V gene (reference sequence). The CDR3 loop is CSARTSGSATYEQYF. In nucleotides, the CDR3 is TGCAGTGCTAGGACTAGCGGGAGCGCTACCTACGAGCAGTACTTC.

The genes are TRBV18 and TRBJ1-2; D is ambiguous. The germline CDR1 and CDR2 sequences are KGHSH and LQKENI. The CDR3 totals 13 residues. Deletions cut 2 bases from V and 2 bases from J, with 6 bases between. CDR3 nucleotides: TGTGCCAGCTCACCAGAGAAGAACTATGGCTACACCTTC. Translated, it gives CASSPEKNYGYTF.

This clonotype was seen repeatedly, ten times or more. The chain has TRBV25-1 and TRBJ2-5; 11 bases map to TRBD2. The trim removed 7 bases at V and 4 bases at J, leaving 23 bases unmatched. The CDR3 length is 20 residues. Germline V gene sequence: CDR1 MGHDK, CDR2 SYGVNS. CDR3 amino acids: CASTHSLGTSGRGEVETQYF. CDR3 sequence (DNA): TGTGCCAGCACTCATTCTCTCGGAACTAGCGGGAGAGGAGAGGTAGAGACCCAGTACTTC.

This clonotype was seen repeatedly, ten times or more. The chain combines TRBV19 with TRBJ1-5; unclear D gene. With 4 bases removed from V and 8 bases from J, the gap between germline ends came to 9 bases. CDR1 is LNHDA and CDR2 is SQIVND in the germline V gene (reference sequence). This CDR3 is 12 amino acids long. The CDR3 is CASSKGEKPQHF. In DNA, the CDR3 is TGTGCCAGTAGTAAGGGAGAGAAGCCCCAGCATTTT.

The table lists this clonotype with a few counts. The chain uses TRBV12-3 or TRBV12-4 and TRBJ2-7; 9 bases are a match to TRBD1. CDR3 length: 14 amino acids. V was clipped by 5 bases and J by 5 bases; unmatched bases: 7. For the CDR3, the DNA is TGTGCCAGCAGTCTAACTAGGACAGGGGACGAGCAGTACTTC. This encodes CASSLTRTGDEQYF.

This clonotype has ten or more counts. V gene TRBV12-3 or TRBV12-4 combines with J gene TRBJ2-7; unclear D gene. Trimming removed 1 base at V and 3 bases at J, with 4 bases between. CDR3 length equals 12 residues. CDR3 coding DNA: TGTGCCAGCAGTTTAGTGGACTACGAGCAGTACTTC. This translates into CASSLVDYEQYF.

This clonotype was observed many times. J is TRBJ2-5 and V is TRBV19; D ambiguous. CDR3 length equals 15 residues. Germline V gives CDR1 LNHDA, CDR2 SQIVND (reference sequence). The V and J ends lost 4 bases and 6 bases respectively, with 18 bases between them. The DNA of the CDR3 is TGTGCCAGTAGTAAGGATTTCGGCCAAGAGCAGACCCAGTACTTC. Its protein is CASSKDFGQEQTQYF. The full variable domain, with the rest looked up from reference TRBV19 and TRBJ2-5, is DGGITQSPKYLFRKEGQNVTLSCEQNLNHDAMYWYRQDPGQGLRLIYYSQIVNDFQKGDIAEGYSVSREKKESFPLTVTSAQKNPTAFYLCASSKDFGQEQTQYFGPGTRLLVL.

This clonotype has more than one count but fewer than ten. CDR3 loop: CASREWGANQPQHF. The DNA for the CDR3 is TGTGCCAGCAGAGAATGGGGGGCTAATCAGCCCCAGCATTTT. V is TRBV6-1 and J is TRBJ1-5; the D gene is possibly TRBD1 (6 bases). The CDR3 covers 14 residues. V was shortened by 6 bases and J by 4 bases, with 13 bases between the two germline ends. Germline CDR1 reads MNHNS; CDR2 reads SASEGT.